This T cell receptor (beta chain) comes out of a study of early T cells in non-severe SARS-CoV-2 infection. Study results and caveats: VDJdb matching favored anti-spike CD8 responses, missing private and CD4 specificities.

This clonotype was seen only a few times. Its specificity is not known. In the library, individual cDNA molecules carried attached unique molecular identifiers. TCRdb processed the 5' RACE reads anew with MiXCR; each CDR3 protein has one entry. This table has under 60,000 distinct CDR3 sequences, just over 8% appearing once. V lost 2 bases, J lost 6 bases, and 10 bases lay in between. CDR3 length equals 13 residues. Per the germline V gene, CDR1 is SEHNR and CDR2 is FQNEAQ (reference sequence). The chain is built from TRBV7-9 and TRBJ1-2; D remains unclear. Sequenced input: whole blood. This TCR came from an adult who was a healthcare worker with PCR-confirmed SARS-CoV-2 infection or an uninfected control (not recorded which). This CDR3 reads CASSLSQRDGYTF. CDR3 nucleotide sequence: TGTGCCAGCAGCTTATCCCAGCGCGATGGCTACACCTTC.